This T cell receptor (beta chain) is from a study of human T cells and chemical hapten exposure. Across the study: Small pooled library volume differences mainly caused per-sample TCR yield variation.

This clonotype was seen more than once but under ten times. The antigen remains undetermined. Trimming shortened V by 6 bases and J by 3 bases, and 9 bases separated the two germline ends. The CDR3 spans 11 residues. Germline assignment: CDR1 DFQATT and CDR2 SNEGSKA (reference sequence). General study results and limits: Donors were affected by alopecia, so their immune reaction might vary from that of healthy individuals.

Time point reported: pre-sensitization, week 0. Treatment of the sample: therapeutic diphenylcyclopropenone sensitization with weekly scalp DPC. In TCRdb, the RACE reads were re-called with MiXCR into one record per CDR3 protein. The sample includes some 98,000 distinct CDR3 sequences, approximately 10% of them seen just once. This chain connects TRBV20-1 to TRBJ2-7; a possible D gene is TRBD1 (5 bases). The sample consisted of whole blood, taken in connection with sensitization to the hapten diphenylcyclopropenone (DPC). This receptor was obtained from a woman aged 55 to 70 with alopecia areata. Some clones in this sample may be carry-over from other donors' samples. The CDR3 loop reads CSAKTDYEQYF. As DNA, the CDR3 is TGCAGTGCAAAGACAGACTACGAGCAGTACTTC.